The 5 T cell receptor beta chains given below trace back to one sample, sequenced in a study of T cells in Graves' hyperthyroidism and ophthalmopathy. TCR beta CDR3 regions were amplified from RNA. Primed by the HTBI set, a first-round RT-PCR was run on the TCR CDR3. TCRdb reprocessed the multiplex PCR reads via MiXCR and lists one record per CDR3 protein. The sample comprises about 460,000 distinct CDR3 sequences, 20% to 25% of which are singletons, and under 55% rests with the top ten. Material for sequencing was blood. The receptors come from a woman in her seventies with Graves' ophthalmopathy.

CDR3 coding DNA: TGTGCCAGCAGTTTAAGGAGACGAGGGGTCAGGGGAGCTTTCTTT. It specifies CASSLRRRGVRGAFF. This chain uses TRBV12-3 or TRBV12-4 with TRBJ1-1; D is possibly TRBD1 (6 bases). Deletions cut 2 bases from V and 10 bases from J, with 20 bases between. This CDR3 has 15 residues.

V and J are TRBV7-9 and TRBJ2-1, with 9 bases lining up with TRBD2. The CDR3 is 16 residues long. Germline-derived CDR1 and CDR2 are SEHNR and FQNEAQ (reference sequence). V was clipped by 5 bases and J by 7 bases; unmatched bases: 12. The CDR3 DNA sequence: TGTGCCAGCAGCGGGGGTGTGGCGGGAGGGCGGAATGAGCAGTTCTTC. Translating gives CASSGGVAGGRNEQFF.

This clonotype was detected only a few times. The chain's CDR3 is CSVDGDRAPYEQYF. CDR3 bases: TGCAGCGTCGATGGGGACAGGGCACCCTACGAGCAGTACTTC. This chain joins TRBV29-1 and TRBJ2-7; 9 bases align to TRBD1. V lost 6 bases, J lost 2 bases, and 8 bases stayed unmatched. CDR1 is SQVTM and CDR2 is ANQGSEA in the germline V gene. The CDR3 is 14 residues long.

This clonotype was found many times. This chain's CDR3 is CSARVSVQETQYF. For the CDR3, the DNA is TGCAGTGCTAGAGTATCTGTGCAAGAGACCCAGTACTTC. V usage is TRBV20-1 and J usage is TRBJ2-5; D call uncertain. Trimming removed 1 base at V and 2 bases at J, with 8 bases between. Per germline, CDR1 DFQATT and CDR2 SNEGSKA (reference sequence). The CDR3 runs to 13 residues.

A few counts support this clonotype. The rearrangement uses TRBV20-1 and TRBJ1-1; TRBD1 is a possible D gene (6 bases). Germline CDR1 and CDR2: DFQATT and SNEGSKA (reference sequence). The CDR3 is made up of 12 amino acids. V lost 5 bases to trimming and J lost 8 bases, with 15 bases between them. CDR3 region: CSACRQVNEAFF. CDR3 DNA sequence: TGCAGTGCTTGTAGACAGGTGAACGAAGCTTTCTTT.